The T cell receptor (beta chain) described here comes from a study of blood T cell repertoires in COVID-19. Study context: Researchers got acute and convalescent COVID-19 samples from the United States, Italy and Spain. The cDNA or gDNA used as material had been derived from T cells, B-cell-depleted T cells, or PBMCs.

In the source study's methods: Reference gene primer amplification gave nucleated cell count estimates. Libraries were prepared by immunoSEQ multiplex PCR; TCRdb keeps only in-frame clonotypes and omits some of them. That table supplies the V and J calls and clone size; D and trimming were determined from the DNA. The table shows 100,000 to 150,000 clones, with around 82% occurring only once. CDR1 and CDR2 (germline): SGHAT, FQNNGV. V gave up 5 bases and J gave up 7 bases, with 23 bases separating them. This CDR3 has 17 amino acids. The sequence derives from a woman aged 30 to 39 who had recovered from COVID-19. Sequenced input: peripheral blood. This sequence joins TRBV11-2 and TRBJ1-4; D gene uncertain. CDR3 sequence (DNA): TGTGCCAGCAGCGAATCTCCAATCGGACTTATGGCTGAAAAACTGTTTTTT. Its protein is CASSESPIGLMAEKLFF.